This T cell receptor beta chain is from a study of CD8 T cells in ankylosing spondylitis. Study results and caveats: Roughly 8 highly homologous variants made up a TCR beta motif, and this motif appeared characteristic of ankylosing spondylitis blood. There were earlier reports of some motif variants in reactive arthritis synovial fluid and blood.

Each CDR3 protein is one row after TCRdb ran MiXCR on the 5' RACE reads. This table holds some 700,000 distinct CDR3 sequences, 19% found once. The CDR3 is made up of 15 amino acids. After removal of 4 bases from V and 4 bases from J, the junction contained 9 bases not matched to a gene. Germline CDR1 and CDR2: MNHEY and SVGAGI. As concerns this clonotype: Its antigen is currently unknown.

Sequencing used blood, either unsorted or a sorted T cell fraction (not recorded which). This TCR was recovered from a male donor with ankylosing spondylitis. The chain combines TRBV6-5 with TRBJ2-7; the match to TRBD1 covers 8 bases. In DNA form, the CDR3 reads TGTGCCAGCAGTTTCCTGACAGGGGCGGTTTACGAGCAGTACTTC. The encoded protein is CASSFLTGAVYEQYF.